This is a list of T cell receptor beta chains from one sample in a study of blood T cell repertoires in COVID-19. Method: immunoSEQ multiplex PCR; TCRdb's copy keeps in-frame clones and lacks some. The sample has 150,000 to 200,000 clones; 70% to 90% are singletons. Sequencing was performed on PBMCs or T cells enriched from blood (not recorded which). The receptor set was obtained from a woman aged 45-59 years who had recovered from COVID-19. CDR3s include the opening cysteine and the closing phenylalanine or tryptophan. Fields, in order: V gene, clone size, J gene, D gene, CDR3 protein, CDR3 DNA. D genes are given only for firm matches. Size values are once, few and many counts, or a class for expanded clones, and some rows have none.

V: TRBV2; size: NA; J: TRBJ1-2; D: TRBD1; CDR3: CASSGQGAYGYGYTF; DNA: TGTGCCAGCAGTGGTCAGGGGGCATACGGCTATGGCTACACCTTC
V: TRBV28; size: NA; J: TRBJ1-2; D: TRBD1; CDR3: CASTAPGGIGGYTF; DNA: TGTGCCAGCACCGCCCCAGGGGGCATTGGTGGCTACACCTTC
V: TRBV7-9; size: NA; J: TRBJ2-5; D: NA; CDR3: CASSFWTVTPQETQYF; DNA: TGTGCCAGCAGCTTTTGGACAGTCACACCTCAAGAGACCCAGTACTTC
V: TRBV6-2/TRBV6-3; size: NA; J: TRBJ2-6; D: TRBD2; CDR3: CASSYGWTSGSSGANVLTF; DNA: TGTGCCAGCAGTTACGGCTGGACTAGCGGGTCCTCTGGGGCCAACGTCCTGACTTTC
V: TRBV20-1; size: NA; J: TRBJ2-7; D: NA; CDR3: CSARLVYEQYF; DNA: TGCAGTGCTAGACTTGTCTACGAGCAGTACTTC
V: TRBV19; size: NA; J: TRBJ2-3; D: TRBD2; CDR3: CASRTSGGASDTQYF; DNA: TGTGCCAGTAGGACTAGCGGGGGGGCGTCAGATACGCAGTATTTT
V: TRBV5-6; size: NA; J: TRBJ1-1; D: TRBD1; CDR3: CASSLAGGQNTEAFF; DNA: TGTGCCAGCAGCTTGGCAGGGGGGCAGAACACTGAAGCTTTCTTT
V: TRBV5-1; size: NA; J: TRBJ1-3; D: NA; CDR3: CASRRHAGLDGNTIYF; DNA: TGCGCCAGCAGACGACACGCGGGGTTGGATGGAAACACCATATATTTT
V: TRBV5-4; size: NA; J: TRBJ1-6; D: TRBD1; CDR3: CASTPGTGNSPLHF; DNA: TGTGCCAGCACCCCGGGGACAGGCAATTCACCCCTCCACTTT
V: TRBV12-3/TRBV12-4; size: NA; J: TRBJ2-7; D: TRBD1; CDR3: CASSVDRDYEQYF; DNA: TGTGCCAGCAGTGTCGACAGGGACTACGAGCAGTACTTC
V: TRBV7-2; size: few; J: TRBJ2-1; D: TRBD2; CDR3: CASSNGLVWSYNEQFF; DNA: TGTGCCAGCAGCAACGGACTAGTATGGTCCTACAATGAGCAGTTCTTC
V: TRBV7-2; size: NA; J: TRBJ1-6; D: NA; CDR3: CASSLGGDSPLHF; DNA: TGTGCCAGCAGCTTAGGGGGGGATTCACCCCTCCACTTT
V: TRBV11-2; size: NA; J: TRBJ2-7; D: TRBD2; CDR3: CASGGTSWQYF; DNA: TGTGCCAGCGGGGGGACTAGCTGGCAGTACTTC
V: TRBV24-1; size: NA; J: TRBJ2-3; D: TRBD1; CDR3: CATSDSGQGADTQYF; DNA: TGTGCCACCAGTGATTCGGGACAGGGGGCAGATACGCAGTATTTT
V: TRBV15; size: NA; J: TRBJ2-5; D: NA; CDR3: CATSRDRAGETQYF; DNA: TGTGCCACCAGCAGAGACAGGGCGGGGGAGACCCAGTACTTC
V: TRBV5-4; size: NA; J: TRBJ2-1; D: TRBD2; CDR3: CASSLGTSGGYNEQFF; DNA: TGTGCCAGCAGCTTAGGGACTAGCGGGGGTTACAATGAGCAGTTCTTC
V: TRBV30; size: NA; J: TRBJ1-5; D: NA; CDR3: CAWSHLGTKNQPQHF; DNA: TGTGCCTGGAGCCACCTCGGGACAAAGAATCAGCCCCAGCATTTT
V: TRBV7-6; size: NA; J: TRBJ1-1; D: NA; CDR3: CASSLGRGNTEAFF; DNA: TGTGCCAGCAGCTTAGGAAGAGGGAACACTGAAGCTTTCTTT
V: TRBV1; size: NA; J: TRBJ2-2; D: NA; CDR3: CTSSQERGQGDGGTRAGELFF; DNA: TGCACCAGCAGCCAAGAAAGGGGACAGGGAGATGGCGGAACCCGGGCCGGGGAGCTGTTTTTT
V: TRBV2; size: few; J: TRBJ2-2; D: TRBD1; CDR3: CASSGDRGIGELFF; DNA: TGTGCCAGCAGTGGCGACAGGGGGATCGGGGAGCTGTTTTTT
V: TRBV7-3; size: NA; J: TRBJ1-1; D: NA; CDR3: CASSPAGGGTTEAFF; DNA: TGTGCCAGCAGCCCCGCTGGGGGGGGCACCACTGAAGCTTTCTTT
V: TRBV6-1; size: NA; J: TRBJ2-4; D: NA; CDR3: CASSELGRANIQYF; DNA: TGTGCCAGCAGTGAGCTCGGCAGGGCGAACATTCAGTACTTC
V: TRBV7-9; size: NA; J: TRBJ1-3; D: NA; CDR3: CASSLVIGDTIYF; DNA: TGTGCCAGCAGCTTAGTAATCGGTGACACCATATATTTT
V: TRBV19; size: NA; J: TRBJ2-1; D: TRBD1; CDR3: CASNLDRFSYNEQFF; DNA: TGTGCCAGTAATCTGGACAGGTTCTCCTACAATGAGCAGTTCTTC